The 4 T cell receptor beta chains given below trace back to one sample, sequenced in a study of blood T cell repertoires in COVID-19. Sequencing was performed with immunoSEQ multiplex PCR; in TCRdb, only in-frame clones are kept and a portion is missing. The sample contains 230,000 or so clones, about 91% of which appear only once. The sample comprised PBMCs or T cells enriched from blood (not recorded which). The receptor source for this set is a woman between 50 and 59 years old with acute COVID-19.

The chain joins TRBV7-2 to TRBJ1-6, with D unresolved. Trimming stripped 1 base from V and 10 bases from J, with 8 bases between. Germline V gene data show CDR1 as SGHTA and CDR2 as FQGNSA. This CDR3 spans 13 amino acids. This chain's CDR3 is CASSLDSFSPLHF. CDR3 bases: TGTGCCAGCAGCTTAGACAGTTTCTCACCCCTCCACTTT.

The chain joins TRBV5-1 to TRBJ1-4, with D perhaps TRBD1 (5 bases). CDR1 is SGHRS and CDR2 is YFSETQ in the germline V gene. CDR3 length: 16 amino acids. Trimming removed 4 bases from V and 1 base from J, with 14 bases in between. Written as DNA, the CDR3 is TGCGCCAGCAGCCAATCAACAGGTCTAACTAATGAAAAACTGTTTTTT. As protein: CASSQSTGLTNEKLFF.

The J gene is TRBJ2-7, the V gene TRBV5-1; 8 bases fit TRBD2. The V and J ends lost 1 base and 2 bases, in that order; junction bases with no gene match: 5. The CDR3 is 15 amino acids. Germline CDR1 SGHRS, CDR2 YFSETQ. The CDR3 coding sequence is TGCGCCAGCAGCTTGATAGCGGGGTCCACCTACGAGCAGTACTTC. Its protein is CASSLIAGSTYEQYF.

The rearrangement links TRBV5-1 to TRBJ1-1; tentative D call: TRBD1 (5 bases). V lost 4 bases and J lost 4, with 20 bases in between. CDR1 is SGHRS and CDR2 is YFSETQ in the germline V gene. The CDR3 is 16 residues long. CDR3 sequence reads: CASSPSLGDGGTEAFF. The CDR3 bases are TGCGCCAGCAGCCCCAGCCTCGGGGACGGGGGCACTGAAGCTTTCTTT.